This entry lists 5 T cell receptor beta chains sequenced from one sample in a study of T-cell reconstitution after alpha-beta-depleted transplantation in children. Preparation of the TCRbeta library was carried out with unique molecular identifiers. TCRdb ran MiXCR on the PCR reads and lists one entry per CDR3 protein. The table has 200,000 to 250,000 distinct CDR3 sequences, more than 10% seen once. Sequencing was performed on PBMCs from the stem cell graft donor, taken from the stem cell graft. The origin of the receptors is a human donor who donated a stem cell graft to a child with acute lymphoblastic leukemia.

This clonotype was observed many times. The J gene is TRBJ2-1, the V gene TRBV4-3; TRBD2 agrees at 11 bases. Germline V CDR1 and CDR2: LGHNA, YSLEER. The CDR3 has 15 residues. V lost 5 bases and J lost 2; bases outside the gene matches: 2. The CDR3 sequence: CASSWGLAAYNEQFF. The CDR3 bases are TGCGCCAGCAGCTGGGGACTAGCGGCCTACAATGAGCAGTTCTTC.

This rearrangement joins TRBV3-1 to TRBJ1-4; D not certain. V was clipped by 1 base and J by 10 bases, with 16 bases between them. CDR3 length: 15 amino acids. CDR1 and CDR2 (germline): LGHDT, YNNKEL (reference sequence). The CDR3 DNA is TGTGCCAGCAGCCAAGTGGTCGAAACGGCGGTAAAACTGTTTTTT. This translates into CASSQVVETAVKLFF.

This chain connects TRBV12-3 or TRBV12-4 to TRBJ2-7; TRBD1 is a possible D gene (7 bases). V was shortened by 0 bases and J by 5 bases, with 11 bases between the two germline ends. The CDR3 consists of 14 residues. CDR3 sequence (DNA): TGTGCCAGCAGTTTAGCCAGGGGGGTTAACGAGCAGTACTTC. The encoded protein is CASSLARGVNEQYF.

This clonotype was seen repeatedly, ten times or more. The chain employs TRBV5-1 and TRBJ2-1; maybe TRBD2 (5 bases). Per germline, CDR1 SGHRS and CDR2 YFSETQ. This CDR3 comprises 14 residues. Trimming stripped 0 bases from V and 5 bases from J, with 9 bases between. The CDR3 loop is CASSLAGEDNEQFF. The CDR3 bases are TGCGCCAGCAGCTTGGCCGGGGAAGACAATGAGCAGTTCTTC.

This clonotype was seen at least ten times. The chain couples TRBV6-5 to TRBJ1-3; the D gene is possibly TRBD1 (5 bases). This CDR3 spans 16 amino acids. The germline V gene has CDR1 MNHEY and CDR2 SVGAGI. V gave up 7 bases and J gave up 0 bases, with 16 bases separating them. This CDR3 is CASTRDSYSSGNTIYF. The CDR3 coding sequence is TGTGCCAGCACTAGAGACAGCTATTCCTCTGGAAACACCATATATTTT.